This T cell receptor (beta chain) was found in a study of response to subunit inactivated influenza vaccine. Whole-study results and caveats: Authors suggested seasonal influenza vaccinations each recruit few new T cells.

TCRdb re-called the RT-PCR reads through MiXCR, storing one row per CDR3 protein. The data hold more than 400,000 distinct CDR3 sequences, with approximately 7.7% observed a single time. The length of the CDR3 is 14 residues. The germline V gene has CDR1 DFQATT and CDR2 SNEGSKA (reference sequence). V lost 0 bases, J lost 1 base, and 7 bases lay in between. This clonotype was observed a few times. Its specificity is unknown. The origin of this receptor is a man in his fifties or sixties who received an inactivated influenza vaccine. The sequences come from PBMCs from blood, collected roughly 24 months after vaccination. The V call is TRBV20-1, the J call TRBJ2-4; D remains ambiguous. Here the CDR3 DNA reads TGCAGTGCTAGAGATGGCAGGGCCAAAAACATTCAGTACTTC. Translating it yields CSARDGRAKNIQYF.